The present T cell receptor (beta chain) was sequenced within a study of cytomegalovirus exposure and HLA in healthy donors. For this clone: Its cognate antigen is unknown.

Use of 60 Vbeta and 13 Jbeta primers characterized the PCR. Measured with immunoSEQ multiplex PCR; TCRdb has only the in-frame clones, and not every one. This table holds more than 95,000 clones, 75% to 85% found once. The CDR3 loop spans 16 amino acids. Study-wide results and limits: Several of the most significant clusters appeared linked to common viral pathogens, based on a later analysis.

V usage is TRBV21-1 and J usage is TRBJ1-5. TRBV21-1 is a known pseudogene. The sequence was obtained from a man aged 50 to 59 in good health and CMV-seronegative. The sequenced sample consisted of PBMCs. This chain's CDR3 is CASSKSQKPVCQPQHF. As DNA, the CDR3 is TGTGCCAGCAGCAAATCTCAAAAACCGGTGTGTCAGCCCCAGCATTTT.